This T cell receptor (beta chain) is drawn from a study of cytomegalovirus exposure and HLA in healthy donors. 60 Vbeta and 13 Jbeta primers were used in PCR. Some clones are missing from TCRdb's copy, which holds only in-frame ones; the method was immunoSEQ multiplex PCR. The data contain more than 80,000 clones, roughly four fifths of them seen just once; the ten biggest clones take up about 1.6%. This clone showed up just a few times. Its antigen is not known. Despite likely unrecorded immune exposures, the donors were nominally healthy at the time of sampling. Study findings and constraints: TCR beta V- and J-gene trimming was later associated with a missense DCLRE1C variant. Later, TCR association rates were found to vary by HLA locus, highest for DRB1 and lowest for HLA-C.

The CDR3 length is 15 residues. Germline V gives CDR1 ENHRY, CDR2 SYGVKD. V was shortened by 8 bases and J by 5 bases, with 16 bases between the two germline ends. This TCR derives from a man in his fifties in good health and CMV-seronegative. The chain carries TRBV10-3 and TRBJ1-6; D might be TRBD1 (5 bases). The sample was PBMCs. The CDR3 DNA reads as TGTGCCATCGGGGGGGAGGGCAGAAATAATTCACCCCTCCACTTT. Its protein product is CAIGGEGRNNSPLHF.